This T cell receptor (beta chain) was captured in a study of identical twins. General study points: Models predicted too little out-of-frame TCR alpha sharing in monozygotic twins. Cross-sectional statistics underpinned the conclusions; the same donors were not followed.

This CDR3 is built from 12 residues. Trimming took 0 bases from V and 7 from J, leaving 9 bases between them. Germline V lookup: CDR1 DFQATT, CDR2 SNEGSKA (reference sequence). TCRdb processed the 5' RACE reads anew with MiXCR; each CDR3 protein has one entry. The sample lists under 800,000 distinct CDR3 sequences, around 21% occurring once. Healthy Caucasians were all of the donors. About this clonotype itself: The target antigen is unknown.

These data were likewise used in another study, on T cells expressing NK-cell markers. This second report adds: TCR beta repertoires came from sorted CD3+CD56+NKG2C+, CD3+CD56+NKG2C- and CD3+CD56-NKG2C+ T cells.

The chain is built from TRBV20-1 and TRBJ1-1; no definite D call. The clonotype comes from a woman between 18 and 29 years old in good health. The sequencing input was PBMCs. CDR3 sequence (DNA): TGCAGTGCTAGAGATCTTAAGGGTGAAGCTTTCTTT. It codes for CSARDLKGEAFF.